These T cell receptor beta chains were read from a single sample in a study of blood T cells in healthy people across ages. From the 5' RACE reads, TCRdb called clonotypes with MiXCR, one entry per CDR3 protein. The profile shows about 290,000 distinct CDR3 sequences, around 29% of them singletons. The sample comprised blood. These receptors originate from a woman in her seventies in good health. The CDR3 runs from the conserved cysteine through the conserved F or W. The order of the fields is V gene, CDR3 protein.

v_gene: TRBV20-1
CDR3aa: CSARAGVVDTQYF

v_gene: TRBV9
CDR3aa: CASSVGSSAYQETQYF

v_gene: TRBV7-2
CDR3aa: CASILGAGVPYNEQFF

v_gene: TRBV10-3
CDR3aa: CAISESTGGAVTQYF

v_gene: TRBV28
CDR3aa: CASKSPPGGSLARGSTDTQYF

v_gene: TRBV9
CDR3aa: CASSVGVNEQFF

v_gene: TRBV19
CDR3aa: CASMPLNQETQYF

v_gene: TRBV20-1
CDR3aa: CSAWGAGSGANVLTF

v_gene: TRBV7-2
CDR3aa: CASSPPDGEPQHF

v_gene: TRBV5-1
CDR3aa: CASSSDPLAGVTGELFF

v_gene: TRBV4-1
CDR3aa: CASSDGGGQYGYTF

v_gene: TRBV6-1
CDR3aa: CASRSGTGVTNEKLFF

v_gene: TRBV7-2
CDR3aa: CASSSSGLAGAMHEQYF

v_gene: TRBV2
CDR3aa: CAISTSATSYEQYF

v_gene: TRBV2
CDR3aa: CASTRQTQETQYF

v_gene: TRBV20-1
CDR3aa: CSARDGTIQETQYF

v_gene: TRBV12-3/TRBV12-4
CDR3aa: CASSFMGLREQYF

v_gene: TRBV25-1
CDR3aa: CASSETQVGSSDTQYF

v_gene: TRBV27
CDR3aa: CASSEASGANVLTF

v_gene: TRBV20-1
CDR3aa: CSAFQYTYNEQFF